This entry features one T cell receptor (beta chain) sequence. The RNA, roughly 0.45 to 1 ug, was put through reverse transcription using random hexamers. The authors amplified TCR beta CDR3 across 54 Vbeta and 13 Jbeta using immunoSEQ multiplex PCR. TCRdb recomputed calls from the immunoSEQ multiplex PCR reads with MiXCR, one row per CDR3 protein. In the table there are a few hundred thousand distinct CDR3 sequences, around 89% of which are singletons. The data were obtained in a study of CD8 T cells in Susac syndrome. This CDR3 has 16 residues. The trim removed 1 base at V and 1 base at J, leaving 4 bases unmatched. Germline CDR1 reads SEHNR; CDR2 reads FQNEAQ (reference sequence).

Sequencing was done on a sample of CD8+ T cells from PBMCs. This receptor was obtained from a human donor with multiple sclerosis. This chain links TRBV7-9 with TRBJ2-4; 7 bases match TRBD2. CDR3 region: CASSLVHGGAKNIQYF. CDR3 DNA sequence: TGTGCCAGCAGCTTAGTCCACGGGGGGGCCAAAAACATTCAGTACTTC.